A single sample gave rise to the 14 T cell receptor beta chains below, sequenced in a study of CXCR3-negative and CXCR3-positive naive CD8 T cells. The libraries of TRB cDNA were constructed through 5' RACE using UMI labels. TCRdb reprocessed the 5' RACE reads, with one entry per CDR3 protein and no DNA. This listing includes about 43,000 distinct CDR3 sequences. What was sequenced was memory CD8+ T cells from blood. The receptors come from a human donor in good health. Some clones in this sample may be carry-over from other donors' samples.

The chain joins TRBV6-4 to TRBJ2-2. Germline CDR1 and CDR2: MRHNA and SNTAGT. The CDR3 runs 14 residues. CDR3 region: CASSDRTDGGELFF.

The V gene is TRBV3-1, the J gene TRBJ2-1; TCRdb designates TRBD2, a call that cannot be tested without DNA. The CDR3 totals 15 residues. Germline CDR1 is LGHDT and CDR2 is YNNKEL (reference sequence). The CDR3 is CASSPLGYSYNEQFF.

The chain carries TRBV6-4 and TRBJ2-2; the D gene TCRdb calls, TRBD1, cannot be checked with no DNA. CDR3 length: 15 amino acids. Germline V lookup: CDR1 MRHNA, CDR2 SNTAGT. The CDR3 here is CASSDSTGDTGELFF.

V usage is TRBV4-2 and J usage is TRBJ1-1; TCRdb calls TRBD1, which cannot be checked without DNA. The V gene's germline CDR1 is LGHNA and CDR2 YNFKEQ. The CDR3 spans 15 residues. The CDR3 is CASSQDQGANTEAFF.

This chain connects TRBV29-1 to TRBJ1-1. The CDR3 consists of 13 residues. The germline gives CDR1 SQVTM, CDR2 ANQGSEA. The CDR3 spells CSVEEGNGQRAFF.

The chain is built from TRBV5-6 and TRBJ2-2; the TRBD2 assignment by TCRdb is unverifiable without DNA. CDR3 length equals 16 residues. From germline, CDR1 is SGHDT and CDR2 YYEEEE. CDR3 loop: CASSPHPEGYPGELFF. The variable domain in full, with the rest retrieved from reference TRBV5-6 and TRBJ2-2, is DAGVTQSPTHLIKTRGQQVTLRCSPKSGHDTVSWYQQALGQGPQFIFQYYEEEERQRGNFPDRFSGHQFPNYSSELNVNALLLGDSALYLCASSPHPEGYPGELFFGEGSRLTVL.

The chain has TRBV7-8 and TRBJ2-2. CDR3 length: 15 amino acids. In germline, CDR1 is SGHVS, CDR2 FQNEAQ. CDR3 region: CASSFEQPNTGELFF.

The chain employs TRBV29-1 and TRBJ2-3. The CDR3 is 11 residues long. The V gene's germline CDR1 is SQVTM and CDR2 ANQGSEA. The chain's CDR3 is CSVIRVDTQYF.

The chain recombines TRBV15 with TRBJ2-1; TCRdb designates TRBD1, a call that cannot be tested without DNA. Per the germline V gene, CDR1 is LNHNV and CDR2 is YYDKDF (reference sequence). This CDR3 contains 16 residues. The CDR3 region is CATSRETGTGSHEQFF.

This chain uses TRBV7-3 with TRBJ2-4; TCRdb indicates TRBD1, and absent DNA this call remains unverified. The germline V gene encodes CDR1 SGHTA and CDR2 FQGTGA. The CDR3 loop spans 16 amino acids. CDR3 residues: CASSTPRTLAKNIQYF.

J is TRBJ1-1 and V is TRBV30; TCRdb gives TRBD1 as the D gene, but with no DNA this cannot be confirmed. CDR3 size: 12 residues. Per germline, CDR1 GTSNPN and CDR2 SVGIG (reference sequence). The CDR3 sequence is CAWTLGDTEAFF.

The rearrangement uses TRBV7-9 and TRBJ2-3. Germline values: CDR1 SEHNR, CDR2 FQNEAQ (reference sequence). The CDR3 length is 13 residues. This CDR3 reads CASSLTGTDTQYF.

V and J are TRBV4-1 and TRBJ1-1. CDR1 and CDR2 from the germline V gene are MGHRA and YSYEKL. This CDR3 region has 14 residues. The CDR3 sequence: CASSQGHFFTEAFF.

This chain connects TRBV5-5 to TRBJ1-1. The CDR3 runs to 16 residues. The germline V gene has CDR1 SGHKS and CDR2 YYEKEE (reference sequence). CDR3 loop: CASSLYPRQMNTEAFF. The whole variable domain, filled in from reference TRBV5-5 and TRBJ1-1, reads DAGVTQSPTHLIKTRGQQVTLRCSPISGHKSVSWYQQVLGQGPQFIFQYYEKEERGRGNFPDRFSARQFPNYSSELNVNALLLGDSALYLCASSLYPRQMNTEAFFGQGTRLTVV.